These 18 T cell receptor beta chains came from one sample sequenced in a study of blood T cells in healthy people across ages. Combining a sample-barcoded 5' primer with a J-beta primer mix, a second PCR ran for 7 to 11 cycles. TCRdb independently ran MiXCR on the 5' RACE reads; one entry per CDR3 protein. The data hold approximately 360,000 distinct CDR3 sequences, with roughly half observed a single time. Sequenced input: blood. The receptors shown here come from a man in his fifties or sixties in good health.

The chain links TRBV6-5 to TRBJ2-6; no reliable D call. Trimming took 0 bases from V and 0 from J, leaving 18 bases between them. The CDR3 is 20 amino acids. CDR1 and CDR2 from the germline V gene are MNHEY and SVGAGI. The CDR3 reads CASSYSGPGRRISGANVLTF. Here the CDR3 DNA reads TGTGCCAGCAGTTACTCGGGTCCCGGCAGACGGATCTCTGGGGCCAACGTCCTGACTTTC.

The genes are TRBV6-4 and TRBJ2-7, with TRBD1 matching 8 bases. CDR1 is MRHNA, CDR2 SNTAGT, per germline. This CDR3 comprises 18 residues. Trimming at V came to 3 bases and at J to 5 bases, leaving 18 bases not matched to a gene. Here the CDR3 DNA reads TGTGCCAGCAGTGAGCTCGAAGACAGGGGCCCCGGGGGCGACGAGCAGTACTTC. Protein product: CASSELEDRGPGGDEQYF.

The chain is built from TRBV29-1 and TRBJ1-2, with 12 bases identical to TRBD1. V dropped 7 bases and J dropped 8; count of bases not matched to a gene: 11. Germline CDR1 is SQVTM and CDR2 is ANQGSEA. This CDR3 spans 14 amino acids. CDR3 in DNA: TGCAGCGAACAAACTGCCGGGACAGGGGGCGGCTACACCTTC. Its protein product is CSEQTAGTGGGYTF.

This clonotype was seen a few times. The chain employs TRBV7-3 and TRBJ2-3; 12 positions agree with TRBD2. Germline assignment: CDR1 SGHTA and CDR2 FQGTGA. The V segment lost 5 bases and the J segment 0 bases; nucleotides outside the gene matches: 3. The CDR3 loop spans 16 amino acids. The DNA for the CDR3 is TGTGCCAGCAGCCTAGCGGGAGGGCCGAGCACAGATACGCAGTATTTT. Its protein is CASSLAGGPSTDTQYF. Full variable domain (outside the CDR3, taken from reference TRBV7-3 and TRBJ2-3): GAGVSQTPSNKVTEKGKYVELRCDPISGHTALYWYRQSLGQGPEFLIYFQGTGAADDSGLPNDRFFAVRPEGSVSTLKIQRTERGDSAVYLCASSLAGGPSTDTQYFGPGTRLTVL.

In this sample, this clonotype turned up a few times. A much larger clone lies one base from this, so it may be a read error. CDR3 loop: CSAGPLGQGIHYEQYF. DNA for the CDR3: TGCAGTGCTGGTCCCCTAGGACAGGGGATACACTACGAGCAGTACTTC. The chain couples TRBV20-1 to TRBJ2-7; 9 positions match TRBD1. V was pared by 5 bases and J by 3 bases, with 14 bases of the junction left unmatched. Germline V CDR1 and CDR2: DFQATT, SNEGSKA (reference sequence). The CDR3 has 16 residues.

Notes on this clonotype: Without the conserved terminal phenylalanine or tryptophan, this CDR3 likely stems from a read error. This chain uses TRBV28 with TRBJ1-2; TRBD1 is a possible D gene (5 bases). The CDR3 length is 13 residues. Germline CDR1 and CDR2: MDHEN and SYDVKM. V lost 5 bases and J 9 bases, leaving 16 bases between the germline ends. CDR3 residues: CASSVSEGRRYTL. The CDR3 DNA sequence: TGTGCCAGCAGTGTAAGTGAGGGGCGACGCTACACCTTG.

This clonotype occurred a few times. This sequence joins TRBV5-1 and TRBJ2-5; D might be TRBD1 (5 bases). This CDR3 has 15 residues. Germline assignment: CDR1 SGHRS and CDR2 YFSETQ. The V end was cut by 4 bases, the J end by 3 bases, with 16 bases between. The CDR3 spells CASSDAGRKKETQYF. The DNA for the CDR3 is TGCGCCAGCAGCGACGCAGGGCGCAAAAAAGAGACCCAGTACTTC. Based on the CDR3 plus reference TRBV5-1 and TRBJ2-5, the full variable domain is KAGVTQTPRYLIKTRGQQVTLSCSPISGHRSVSWYQQTPGQGLQFLFEYFSETQRNKGNFPGRFSGRQFSNSRSEMNVSTLELGDSALYLCASSDAGRKKETQYFGPGTRLLVL.

This clonotype was counted only a few times. This chain connects TRBV10-3 to TRBJ2-7; TRBD2 matches 7 bases. V was pared by 8 bases and J by 0 bases, with 4 bases of the junction left unmatched. CDR1 is ENHRY and CDR2 is SYGVKD in the germline V gene. This CDR3 spans 13 amino acids. The CDR3 reads CAIWRGSSYEQYF. Written as DNA, the CDR3 is TGTGCCATCTGGCGGGGGAGCTCCTACGAGCAGTACTTC.

The V and J genes are TRBV7-6 and TRBJ2-3; TRBD2 matches at 10 bases. V dropped 4 bases and J dropped 0; count of bases not matched to a gene: 4. In germline, CDR1 is SGHVS, CDR2 FNYEAQ. The CDR3 runs to 16 residues. The CDR3 nucleotides are TGTGCCAGCAGCTCAATGACTAGCGGGAGCACAGATACGCAGTATTTT. Its translation: CASSSMTSGSTDTQYF.

Regarding this clonotype: One end of the junction fails to match germline, which may point to a read error. This chain joins TRBV2 and TRBJ1-4, with a weak D call TRBD1 (5 bases). The CDR3 is 15 residues long. CDR1 and CDR2 from the germline V gene are SNHLY and FYNNEI. CDR3 sequence (DNA): TGTGCCGGCAGTGAAATCTTAGGGGTGGCGGAAAAACTGTTTTTT. Its translation is CAGSEILGVAEKLFF.

This clonotype was observed a handful of times. V gene TRBV11-3 combines with J gene TRBJ2-1; D gene ambiguous. This CDR3 contains 13 residues. The ends were cut back, 2 bases at V and 6 bases at J, with 8 bases in the middle. The germline V gene encodes CDR1 SGHNT and CDR2 YENEEA. CDR3 DNA: TGTGCCAGCAGCTTAAAAGGGCGCAATGAGCAGTTCTTC. Translation: CASSLKGRNEQFF.

This clonotype was recorded a few times. The gene calls are TRBV20-1 and TRBJ2-1; 7 bases are a match to TRBD1. The end of the DNA fits TRBJ2-7 better, so the J call may be wrong. Germline V gene lookup returns CDR1 DFQATT and CDR2 SNEGSKA (reference sequence). There are 14 residues in the CDR3. CDR3 coding DNA: TGCAGTCTAAGGGGGCCCAGCTCCTACAATGAGCAGTACTTC. This codes for CSLRGPSSYNEQYF.

V and J are TRBV4-1 and TRBJ1-6; D is uncertain. The CDR3 contains 17 residues. The germline CDR1 and CDR2 sequences are MGHRA and YSYEKL. With 0 bases removed from V and 0 bases from J, the gap between germline ends came to 9 bases. The CDR3 sequence is CASSQDSAGSYNSPLHF. The CDR3 DNA is TGCGCCAGCAGCCAAGATTCGGCAGGCTCCTATAATTCACCCCTCCACTTT.

This sequence joins TRBV6-5 and TRBJ1-2; D gene ambiguous. With 2 bases removed from V and 2 bases from J, the gap between germline ends came to 6 bases. The CDR3 covers 13 residues. Germline V CDR1 and CDR2: MNHEY, SVGAGI. The CDR3 sequence is CASSYTGNYGYTF. CDR3 sequence (DNA): TGTGCCAGCAGTTACACGGGAAACTATGGCTACACCTTC.

This chain uses TRBV29-1 with TRBJ2-5, with TRBD1 identical over 8 bases. Germline V lookup: CDR1 SQVTM, CDR2 ANQGSEA. V shed 7 bases, J shed 5 bases, and the junction held 9 bases outside the gene matches. The CDR3 sequence is 13 residues long. For the CDR3, the DNA is TGCAGCGGAGACAGGGGTTCGTGGGAGACCCAGTACTTC. It is translated as CSGDRGSWETQYF.

The rearrangement joins TRBV25-1 to TRBJ2-3; perhaps TRBD2 as D (5 bases). Deletions cut 5 bases from V and 4 bases from J, with 16 bases between. The length of the CDR3 is 15 residues. CDR1 is MGHDK and CDR2 is SYGVNS in the germline V gene. This CDR3 is CASSPPGTGSDTQYF. The DNA for the CDR3 is TGTGCCAGCAGTCCACCGGGCACGGGGTCAGATACGCAGTATTTT. Supplemented by reference TRBV25-1 and TRBJ2-3, the full variable domain reads EADIYQTPRYLVIGTGKKITLECSQTMGHDKMYWYQQDPGMELHLIHYSYGVNSTEKGDLSSESTVSRIRTEHFPLTLESARPSHTSQYLCASSPPGTGSDTQYFGPGTRLTVL.

The sample holds a few counts of this clonotype. The chain links TRBV3-1 to TRBJ2-3; D is possibly TRBD1 (6 bases). The CDR3 has 12 amino acids. CDR1 and CDR2 from the germline V gene are LGHDT and YNNKEL (reference sequence). The V end lost 5 bases, the J end lost 8 bases, and 11 bases lay between the germline ends. In DNA, the CDR3 is TGTGCCAGCAGCAACAGGGACGCTACGCAGTATTTT. It translates to CASSNRDATQYF.

The rearrangement joins TRBV4-3 to TRBJ1-6; D may be TRBD1 (6 bases). The CDR3 has 15 amino acids. V gave up 0 bases and J gave up 9 bases, with 12 bases separating them. CDR1 LGHNA and CDR2 YSLEER come from the germline V gene. The DNA of the CDR3 is TGCGCCAGCAGCCAAGACGGGGGCTGGGGTTCACCCCTCCACTTT. It yields the protein CASSQDGGWGSPLHF.